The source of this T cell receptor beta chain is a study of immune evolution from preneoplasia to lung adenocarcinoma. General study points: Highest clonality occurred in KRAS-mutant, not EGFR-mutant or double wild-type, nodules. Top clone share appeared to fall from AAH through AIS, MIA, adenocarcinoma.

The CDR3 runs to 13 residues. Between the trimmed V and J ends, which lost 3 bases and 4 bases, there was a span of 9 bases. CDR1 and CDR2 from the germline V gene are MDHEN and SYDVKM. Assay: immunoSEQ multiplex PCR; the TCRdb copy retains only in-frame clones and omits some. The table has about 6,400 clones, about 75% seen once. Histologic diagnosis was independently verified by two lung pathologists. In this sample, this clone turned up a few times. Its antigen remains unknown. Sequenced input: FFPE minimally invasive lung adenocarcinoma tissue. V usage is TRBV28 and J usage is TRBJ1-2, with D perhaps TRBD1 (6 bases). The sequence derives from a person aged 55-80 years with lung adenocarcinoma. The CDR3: CASSFDRIYGYTF. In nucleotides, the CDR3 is TGTGCCAGCAGTTTTGACAGGATCTATGGCTACACCTTC.